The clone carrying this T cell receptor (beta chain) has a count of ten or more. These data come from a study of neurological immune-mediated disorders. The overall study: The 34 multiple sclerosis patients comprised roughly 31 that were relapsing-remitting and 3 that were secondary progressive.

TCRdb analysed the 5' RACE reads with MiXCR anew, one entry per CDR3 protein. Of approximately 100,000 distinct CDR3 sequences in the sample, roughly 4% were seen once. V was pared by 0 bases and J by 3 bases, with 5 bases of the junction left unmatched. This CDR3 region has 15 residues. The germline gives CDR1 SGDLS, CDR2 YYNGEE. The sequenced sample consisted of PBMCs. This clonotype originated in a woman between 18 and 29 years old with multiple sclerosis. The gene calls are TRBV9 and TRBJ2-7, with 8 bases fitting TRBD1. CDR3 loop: CASSVAPGQVYEQYF. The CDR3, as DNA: TGTGCCAGCAGCGTAGCTCCGGGACAGGTCTACGAGCAGTACTTC.